This T cell receptor (beta chain) is from a study of blood T cell repertoires in COVID-19. Study in general: Samples representing acute and convalescent COVID-19 were sourced from the United States, Italy and Spain. T cells, B-cell-depleted T cells, or PBMCs provided the cDNA or gDNA that served as material.

The germline CDR1 and CDR2 sequences are GTSNPN and SVGIG (reference sequence). J lost 3 bases, V lost 2 bases, and 5 bases had no gene match. The CDR3 runs 15 residues. Authors' processing steps: By means of reference gene primer amplification, nucleated cell counts were estimated. Repertoires were generated with immunoSEQ multiplex PCR, while TCRdb's copy carries only in-frame clones and drops some. V and J calls and clone size are those listed in that table; D and trimming were worked out from the DNA. The sample lists more than 10,000 clones, approximately 91% occurring once. The chain uses TRBV30 and TRBJ2-1; TRBD2 aligns across 9 bases. What was sequenced was peripheral blood. The sequence was obtained from a human donor in a cohort sampled during active COVID-19. The CDR3 loop is CAWSRRGGDYNEQFF. The CDR3 DNA reads TGTGCCTGGAGTCGGCGGGGGGGAGACTACAATGAGCAGTTCTTC.